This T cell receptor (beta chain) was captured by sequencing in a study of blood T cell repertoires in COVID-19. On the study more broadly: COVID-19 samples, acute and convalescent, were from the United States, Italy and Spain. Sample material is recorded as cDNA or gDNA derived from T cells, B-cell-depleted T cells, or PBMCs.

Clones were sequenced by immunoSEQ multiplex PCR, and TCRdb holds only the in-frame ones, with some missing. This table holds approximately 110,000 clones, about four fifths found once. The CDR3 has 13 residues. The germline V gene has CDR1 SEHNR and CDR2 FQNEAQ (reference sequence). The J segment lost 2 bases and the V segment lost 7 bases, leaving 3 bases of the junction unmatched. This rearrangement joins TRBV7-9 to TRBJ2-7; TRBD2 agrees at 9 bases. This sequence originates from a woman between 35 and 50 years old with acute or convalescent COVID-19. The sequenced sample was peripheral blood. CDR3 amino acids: CASTVAGAYEQYF. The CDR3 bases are TGTGCCAGCACGGTAGCGGGGGCCTACGAGCAGTACTTC.